This T cell receptor (beta chain) was sequenced during a study of control samples from healthy donors and cancer patients. This clone was seen a handful of times. Sequencing used immunoSEQ multiplex PCR; TCRdb keeps in-frame clones, though not all of them. The table shows roughly 120,000 clones, with 88% occurring only once. V lost 6 bases to trimming and J lost 1 base, with 6 bases between them. The V gene's germline CDR1 is MNHEY and CDR2 SVGAGI. The CDR3 sequence is 12 residues long. The receptor's source is a man in his fifties or sixties in good health. Sequences were obtained from blood. V gene TRBV6-5 combines with J gene TRBJ1-2; D not resolved. CDR3 region: CASRRLNYGYTF. CDR3 nucleotide sequence: TGTGCCAGCAGACGGCTTAACTATGGCTACACCTTC.